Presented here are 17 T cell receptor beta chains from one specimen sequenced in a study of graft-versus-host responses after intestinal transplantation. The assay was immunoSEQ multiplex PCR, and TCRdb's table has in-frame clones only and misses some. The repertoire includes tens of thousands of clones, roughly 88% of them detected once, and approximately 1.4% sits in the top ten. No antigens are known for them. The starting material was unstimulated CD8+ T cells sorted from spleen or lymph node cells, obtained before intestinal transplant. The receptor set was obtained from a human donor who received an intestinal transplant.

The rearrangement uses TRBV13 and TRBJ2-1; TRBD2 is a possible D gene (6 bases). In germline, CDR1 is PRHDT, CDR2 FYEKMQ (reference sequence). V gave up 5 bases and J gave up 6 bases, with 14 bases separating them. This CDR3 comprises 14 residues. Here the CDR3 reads CASSPGGLGNEQFF. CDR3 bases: TGTGCCAGCAGCCCTGGGGGGTTGGGCAATGAGCAGTTCTTC.

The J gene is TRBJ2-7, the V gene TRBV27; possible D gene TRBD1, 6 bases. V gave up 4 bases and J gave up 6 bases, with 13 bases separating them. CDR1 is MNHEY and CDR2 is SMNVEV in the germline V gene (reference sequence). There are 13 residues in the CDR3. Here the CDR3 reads CASSSGEVREQYF. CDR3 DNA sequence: TGTGCCAGCAGTTCAGGGGAAGTCCGCGAGCAGTACTTC.

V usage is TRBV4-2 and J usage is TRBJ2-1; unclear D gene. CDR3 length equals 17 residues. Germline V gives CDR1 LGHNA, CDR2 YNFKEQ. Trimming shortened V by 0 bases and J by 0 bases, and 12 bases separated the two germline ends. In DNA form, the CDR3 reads TGTGCCAGCAGCCAAGACCGCAGGAAGAGCTCCTACAATGAGCAGTTCTTC. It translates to CASSQDRRKSSYNEQFF.

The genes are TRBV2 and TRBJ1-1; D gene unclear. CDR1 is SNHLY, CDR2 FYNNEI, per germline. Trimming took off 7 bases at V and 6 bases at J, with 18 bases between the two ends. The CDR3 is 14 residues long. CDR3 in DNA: TGTGCCAGCACCCTCACGGGGAGTAGCGCTGAAGCTTTCTTT. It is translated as CASTLTGSSAEAFF.

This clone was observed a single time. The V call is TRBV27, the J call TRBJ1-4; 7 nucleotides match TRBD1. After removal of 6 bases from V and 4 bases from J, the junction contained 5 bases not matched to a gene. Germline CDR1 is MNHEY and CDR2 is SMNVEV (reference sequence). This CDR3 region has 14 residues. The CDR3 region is CASRPGQLNEKLFF. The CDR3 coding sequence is TGTGCCAGCAGACCGGGACAGCTTAATGAAAAACTGTTTTTT.

CDR3 loop: CASSLALGTGSGEAFF. CDR3 coding DNA: TGTGCCAGCAGCTTAGCGCTAGGGACAGGGTCGGGTGAAGCTTTCTTT. V usage is TRBV7-2 and J usage is TRBJ1-1, with 9 nucleotides matching TRBD1. The germline V gene encodes CDR1 SGHTA and CDR2 FQGNSA. The trim removed 0 bases at V and 7 bases at J, leaving 9 bases unmatched. This CDR3 comprises 16 residues. Full variable domain (outside the CDR3, taken from reference TRBV7-2 and TRBJ1-1): GAGVSQSPSNKVTEKGKDVELRCDPISGHTALYWYRQSLGQGLEFLIYFQGNSAPDKSGLPSDRFSAERTGGSVSTLTIQRTQQEDSAVYLCASSLALGTGSGEAFFGQGTRLTVV.

The chain's CDR3 is CASSHSEGQLTEAFF. In DNA form, the CDR3 reads TGCGCCAGCAGCCATTCGGAGGGGCAGCTCACTGAAGCTTTCTTT. This chain connects TRBV4-1 to TRBJ1-1; weak D call: TRBD1 (5 bases). Trimming left V 3 bases short and J 4 bases short, with 15 bases between. Germline CDR1 is MGHRA and CDR2 is YSYEKL. This CDR3 is 15 amino acids long.

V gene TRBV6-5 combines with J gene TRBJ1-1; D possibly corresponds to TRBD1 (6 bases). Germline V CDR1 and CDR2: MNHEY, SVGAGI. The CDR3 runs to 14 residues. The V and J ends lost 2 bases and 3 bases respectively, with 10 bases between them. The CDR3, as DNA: TGTGCCAGCAGTTACGGGACACCCGACACTGAAGCTTTCTTT. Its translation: CASSYGTPDTEAFF.

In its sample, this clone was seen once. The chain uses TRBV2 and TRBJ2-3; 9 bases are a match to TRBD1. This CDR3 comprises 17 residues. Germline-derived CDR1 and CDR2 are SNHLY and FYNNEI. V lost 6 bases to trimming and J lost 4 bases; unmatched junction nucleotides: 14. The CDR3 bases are TGTGCCAGCAGGACGCCGCGGGACAGGGTGATTGCAGATACGCAGTATTTT. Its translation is CASRTPRDRVIADTQYF.

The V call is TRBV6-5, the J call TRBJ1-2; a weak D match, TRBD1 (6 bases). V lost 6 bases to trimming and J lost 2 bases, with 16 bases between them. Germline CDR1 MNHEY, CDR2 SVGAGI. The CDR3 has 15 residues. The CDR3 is CASRNRAGPNYGYTF. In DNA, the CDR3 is TGTGCCAGCAGAAACAGGGCGGGCCCCAACTATGGCTACACCTTC.

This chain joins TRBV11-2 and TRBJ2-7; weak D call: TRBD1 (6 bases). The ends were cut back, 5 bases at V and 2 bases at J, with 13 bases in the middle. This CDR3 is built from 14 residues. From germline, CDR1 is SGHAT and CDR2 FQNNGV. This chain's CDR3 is CASSETGTAYEQYF. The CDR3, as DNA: TGTGCCAGCAGCGAGACAGGAACAGCCTACGAGCAGTACTTC.

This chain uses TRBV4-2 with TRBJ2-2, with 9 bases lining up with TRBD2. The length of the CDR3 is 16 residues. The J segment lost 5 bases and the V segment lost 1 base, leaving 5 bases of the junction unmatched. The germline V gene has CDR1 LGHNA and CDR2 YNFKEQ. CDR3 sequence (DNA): TGTGCCAGCAGCCAAGCCCCTAGCGGGGATACCGGGGAGCTGTTTTTT. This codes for CASSQAPSGDTGELFF.

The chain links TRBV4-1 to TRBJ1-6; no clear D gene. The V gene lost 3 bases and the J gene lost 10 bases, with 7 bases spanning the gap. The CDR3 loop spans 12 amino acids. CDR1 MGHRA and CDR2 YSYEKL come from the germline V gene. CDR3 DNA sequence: TGCGCCAGCAGCCAGGAGTGGTCACCCCTCCACTTT. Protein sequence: CASSQEWSPLHF.

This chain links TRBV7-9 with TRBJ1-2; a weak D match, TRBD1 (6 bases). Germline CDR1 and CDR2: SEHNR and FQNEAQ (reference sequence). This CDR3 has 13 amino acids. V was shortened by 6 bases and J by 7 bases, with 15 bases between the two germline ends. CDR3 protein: CASRTGTLTGYTF. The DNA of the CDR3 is TGTGCCAGCAGAACCGGGACACTTACTGGCTACACCTTC.

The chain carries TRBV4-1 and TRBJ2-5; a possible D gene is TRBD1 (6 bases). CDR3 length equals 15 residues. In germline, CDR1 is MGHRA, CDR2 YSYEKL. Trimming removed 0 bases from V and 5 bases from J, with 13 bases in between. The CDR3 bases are TGCGCCAGCAGCCAAGATCCCTGGACAGAGGAGACCCAGTACTTC. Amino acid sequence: CASSQDPWTEETQYF.

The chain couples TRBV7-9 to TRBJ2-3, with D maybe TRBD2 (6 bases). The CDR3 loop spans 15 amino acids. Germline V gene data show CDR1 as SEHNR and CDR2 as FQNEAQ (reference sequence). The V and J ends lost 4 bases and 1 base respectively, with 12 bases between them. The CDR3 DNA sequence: TGTGCCAGCAGCTCGACTAGTTTGGGCACAGATACGCAGTATTTT. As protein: CASSSTSLGTDTQYF.

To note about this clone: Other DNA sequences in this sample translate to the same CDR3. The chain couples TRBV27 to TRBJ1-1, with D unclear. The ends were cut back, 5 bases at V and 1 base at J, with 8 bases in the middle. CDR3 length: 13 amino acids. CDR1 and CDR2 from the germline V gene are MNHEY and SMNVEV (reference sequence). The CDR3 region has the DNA TGTGCCAGCAGTCTAGGAGGGAACACTGAAGCTTTCTTT. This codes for CASSLGGNTEAFF.